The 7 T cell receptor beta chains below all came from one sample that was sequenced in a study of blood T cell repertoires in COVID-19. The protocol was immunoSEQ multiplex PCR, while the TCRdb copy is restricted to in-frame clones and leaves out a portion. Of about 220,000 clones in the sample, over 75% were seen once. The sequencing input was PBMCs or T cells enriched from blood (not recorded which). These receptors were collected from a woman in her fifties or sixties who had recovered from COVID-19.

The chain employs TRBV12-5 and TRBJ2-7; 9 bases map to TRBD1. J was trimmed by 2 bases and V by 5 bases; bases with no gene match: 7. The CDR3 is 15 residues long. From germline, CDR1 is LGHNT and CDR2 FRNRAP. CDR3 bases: TGTGCTAGTGGTCAGGGACAGGGTCGGCCCTACGAGCAGTACTTC. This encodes CASGQGQGRPYEQYF.

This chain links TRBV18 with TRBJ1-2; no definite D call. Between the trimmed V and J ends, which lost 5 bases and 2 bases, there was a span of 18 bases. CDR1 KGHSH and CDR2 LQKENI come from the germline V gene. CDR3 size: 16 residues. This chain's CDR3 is CASSAIRGGTNYGYTF. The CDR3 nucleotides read TGTGCCAGCTCAGCCATAAGAGGCGGTACAAACTATGGCTACACCTTC.

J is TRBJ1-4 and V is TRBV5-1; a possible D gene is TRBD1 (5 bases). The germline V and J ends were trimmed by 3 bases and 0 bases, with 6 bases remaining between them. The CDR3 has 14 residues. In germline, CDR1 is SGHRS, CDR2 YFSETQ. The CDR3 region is CASSSTATNEKLFF. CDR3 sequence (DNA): TGCGCCAGCAGCTCGACAGCAACTAATGAAAAACTGTTTTTT.

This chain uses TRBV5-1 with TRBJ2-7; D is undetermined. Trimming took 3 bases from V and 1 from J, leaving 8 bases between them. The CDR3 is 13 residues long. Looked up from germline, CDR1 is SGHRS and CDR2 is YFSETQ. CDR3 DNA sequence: TGCGCCAGCAGCTCCGTCTCGTCCTACGAGCAGTACTTC. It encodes CASSSVSSYEQYF.

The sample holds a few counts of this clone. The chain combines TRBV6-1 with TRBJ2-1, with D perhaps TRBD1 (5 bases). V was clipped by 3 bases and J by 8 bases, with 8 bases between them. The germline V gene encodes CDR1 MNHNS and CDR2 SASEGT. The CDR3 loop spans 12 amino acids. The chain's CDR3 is CASSDQGDEQFF. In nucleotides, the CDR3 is TGTGCCAGCAGTGATCAGGGCGATGAGCAGTTCTTC.

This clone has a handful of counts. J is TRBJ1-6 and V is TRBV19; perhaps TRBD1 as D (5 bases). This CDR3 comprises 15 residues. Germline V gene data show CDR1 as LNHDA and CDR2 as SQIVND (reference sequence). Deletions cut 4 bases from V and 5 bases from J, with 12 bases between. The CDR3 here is CASSTTVDNNSPLHF. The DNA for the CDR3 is TGTGCCAGTAGTACGACAGTTGATAATAATTCACCCCTCCACTTT.

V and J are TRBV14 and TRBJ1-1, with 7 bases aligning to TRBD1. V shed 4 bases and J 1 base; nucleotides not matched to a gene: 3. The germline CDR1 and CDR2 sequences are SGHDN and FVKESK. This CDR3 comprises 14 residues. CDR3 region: CASSPGGPNTEAFF. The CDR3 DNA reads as TGTGCCAGCAGCCCAGGGGGGCCGAACACTGAAGCTTTCTTT.